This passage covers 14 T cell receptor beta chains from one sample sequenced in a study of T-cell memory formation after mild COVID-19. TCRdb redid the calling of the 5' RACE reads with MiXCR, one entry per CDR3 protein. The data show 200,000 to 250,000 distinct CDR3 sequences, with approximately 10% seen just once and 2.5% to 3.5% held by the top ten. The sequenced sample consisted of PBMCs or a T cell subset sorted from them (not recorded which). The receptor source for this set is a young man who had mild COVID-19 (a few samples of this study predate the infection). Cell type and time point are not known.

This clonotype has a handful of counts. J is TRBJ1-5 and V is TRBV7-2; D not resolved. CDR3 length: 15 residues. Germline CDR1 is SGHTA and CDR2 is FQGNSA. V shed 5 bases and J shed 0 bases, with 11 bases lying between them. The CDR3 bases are TGTGCCAGCAGCAAAGACGGTATTAGCAATCAGCCCCAGCATTTT. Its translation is CASSKDGISNQPQHF.

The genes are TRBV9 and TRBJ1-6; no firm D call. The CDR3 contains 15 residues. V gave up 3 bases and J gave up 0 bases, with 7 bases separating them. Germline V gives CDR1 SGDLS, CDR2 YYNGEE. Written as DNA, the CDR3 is TGTGCCAGCAGCGCGAGGAGCTCCTATAATTCACCCCTCCACTTT. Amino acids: CASSARSSYNSPLHF.

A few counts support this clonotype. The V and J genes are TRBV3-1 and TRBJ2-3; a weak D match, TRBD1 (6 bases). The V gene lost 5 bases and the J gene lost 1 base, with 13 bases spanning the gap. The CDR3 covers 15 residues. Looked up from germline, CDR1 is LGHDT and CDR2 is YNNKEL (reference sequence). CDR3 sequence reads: CASSSRGKGTDTQYF. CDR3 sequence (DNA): TGTGCCAGCAGCTCCAGGGGCAAGGGCACAGATACGCAGTATTTT.

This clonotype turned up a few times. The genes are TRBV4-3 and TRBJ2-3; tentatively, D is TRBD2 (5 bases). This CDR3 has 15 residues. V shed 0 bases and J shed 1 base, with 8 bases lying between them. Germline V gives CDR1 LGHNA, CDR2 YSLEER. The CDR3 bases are TGCGCCAGCAGCCAAGATATGCGGGGCACAGATACGCAGTATTTT. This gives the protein CASSQDMRGTDTQYF.

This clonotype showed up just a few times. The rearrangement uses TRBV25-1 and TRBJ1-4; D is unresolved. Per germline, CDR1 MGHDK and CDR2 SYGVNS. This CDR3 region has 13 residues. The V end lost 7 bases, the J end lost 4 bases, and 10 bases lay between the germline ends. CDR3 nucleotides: TGTGCCAGCACGGGCGGAAATAATGAAAAACTGTTTTTT. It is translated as CASTGGNNEKLFF.

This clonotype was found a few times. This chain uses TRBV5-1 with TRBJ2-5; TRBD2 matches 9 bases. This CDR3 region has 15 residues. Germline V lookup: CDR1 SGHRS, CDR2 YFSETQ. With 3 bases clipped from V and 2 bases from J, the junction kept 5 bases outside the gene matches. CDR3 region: CASSWERGAQETQYF. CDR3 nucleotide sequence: TGCGCCAGCAGCTGGGAGCGGGGGGCGCAAGAGACCCAGTACTTC.

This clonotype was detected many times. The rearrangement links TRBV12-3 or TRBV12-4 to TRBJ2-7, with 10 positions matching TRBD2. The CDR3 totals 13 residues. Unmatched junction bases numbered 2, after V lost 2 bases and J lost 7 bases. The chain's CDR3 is CASSLLAGAEQYV. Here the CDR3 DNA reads TGTGCCAGCAGTTTACTAGCGGGGGCTGAGCAGTACGTC.

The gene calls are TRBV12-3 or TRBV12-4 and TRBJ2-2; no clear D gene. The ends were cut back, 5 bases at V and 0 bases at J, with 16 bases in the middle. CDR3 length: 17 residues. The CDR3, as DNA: TGTGCCAGCAGTCCCCCCCCGAGCGCCTCGAACACCGGGGAGCTGTTTTTT. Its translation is CASSPPPSASNTGELFF.

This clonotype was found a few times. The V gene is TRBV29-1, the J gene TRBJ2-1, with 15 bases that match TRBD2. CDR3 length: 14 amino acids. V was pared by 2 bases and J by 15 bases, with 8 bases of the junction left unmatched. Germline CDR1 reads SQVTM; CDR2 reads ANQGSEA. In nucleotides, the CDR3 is TGCAGCGTTGAATATGGACTAGCGGGGGGGCGGATGTTCTTC. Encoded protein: CSVEYGLAGGRMFF.

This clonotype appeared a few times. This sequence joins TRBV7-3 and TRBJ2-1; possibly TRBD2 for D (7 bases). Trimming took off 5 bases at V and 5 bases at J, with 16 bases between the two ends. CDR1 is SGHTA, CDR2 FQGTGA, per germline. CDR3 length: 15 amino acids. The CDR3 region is CASSPKSGGNNEQFF. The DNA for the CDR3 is TGTGCCAGCAGCCCGAAATCGGGGGGCAACAATGAGCAGTTCTTC.

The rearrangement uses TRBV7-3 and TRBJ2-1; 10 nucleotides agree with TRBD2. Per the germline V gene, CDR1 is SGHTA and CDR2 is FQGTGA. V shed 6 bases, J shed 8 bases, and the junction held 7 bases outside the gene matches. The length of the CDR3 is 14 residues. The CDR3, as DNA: TGTGCCAGCAGTACTAGCGGGGCTCGCGATGAGCAGTTCTTC. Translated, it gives CASSTSGARDEQFF.

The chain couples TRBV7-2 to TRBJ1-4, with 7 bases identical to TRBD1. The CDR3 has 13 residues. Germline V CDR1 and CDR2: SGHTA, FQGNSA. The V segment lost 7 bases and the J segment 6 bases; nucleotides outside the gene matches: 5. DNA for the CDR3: TGTACCAGCAAAAAGGGGGCCTATGAAAAACTGTTTTTT. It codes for CTSKKGAYEKLFF.

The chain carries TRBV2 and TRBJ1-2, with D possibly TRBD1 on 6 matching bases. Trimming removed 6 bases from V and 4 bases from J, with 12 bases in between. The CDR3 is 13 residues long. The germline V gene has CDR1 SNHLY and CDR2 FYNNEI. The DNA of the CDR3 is TGTGCCAGCAGGGACACAGGGTTCTATGGCTACACCTTC. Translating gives CASRDTGFYGYTF.

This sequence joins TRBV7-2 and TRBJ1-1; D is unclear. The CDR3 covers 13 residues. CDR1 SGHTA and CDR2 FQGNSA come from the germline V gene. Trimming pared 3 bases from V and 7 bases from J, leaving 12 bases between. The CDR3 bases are TGTGCCAGCAGCTTTTTGGGAGCTTTTGAAGCTTTCTTT. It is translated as CASSFLGAFEAFF.